The 21 T cell receptor beta chains presented below share a single source sample, sequenced in a study of shared T cell receptors in the human thymus (TCRdb year 2021). Library preparation used the immunoSEQ multiplex PCR assay. In TCRdb, the immuneACCESS table is reduced to in-frame sequences with V and J assigned. These tables do not hold every clone; where another copy was compared, an unresolved V gene accounts for under half, and the others remain unexplained. The sample table records about 730,000 clones; 70% to 90% of these occur just once. The top ten constitute more than 0.008% of the sample. This sample was shared with a second study, whose subject was human thymus T cells.

What was sequenced was thymocytes. The receptors come from a girl under two years old with a congenital heart defect. Donor details come from another sample of the same person, matched by shared clones.

The chain is built from TRBV5-6 and TRBJ2-1; 10 positions match TRBD2. V was clipped by 2 bases and J by 8 bases; unmatched bases: 4. Germline loops: CDR1 SGHDT, CDR2 YYEEEE. This CDR3 comprises 14 residues. The CDR3 loop reads CASSLAGGEDEQFF. The CDR3 DNA reads TGTGCCAGCAGCTTAGCGGGGGGGGAAGATGAGCAGTTCTTC.

V usage is TRBV13 and J usage is TRBJ1-6, with D uncertain. Germline assignment: CDR1 PRHDT and CDR2 FYEKMQ (reference sequence). The CDR3 runs 15 residues. The V and J ends lost 2 bases and 5 bases respectively, with 10 bases between them. CDR3 sequence reads: CASSLQVKNNSPLHF. In DNA, the CDR3 is TGTGCCAGCAGCTTACAGGTGAAGAATAATTCACCCCTCCACTTT. Supplemented by reference TRBV13 and TRBJ1-6, the full variable domain reads AAGVIQSPRHLIKEKRETATLKCYPIPRHDTVYWYQQGPGQDPQFLISFYEKMQSDKGSIPDRFSAQQFSDYHSELNMSSLELGDSALYFCASSLQVKNNSPLHFGNGTRLTVT.

The rearrangement uses TRBV4-3 and TRBJ2-5, with 7 bases matching TRBD1. Germline CDR1 LGHNA, CDR2 YSLEER. The CDR3 length is 18 residues. After removal of 1 base from V and 2 bases from J, the junction contained 13 bases not matched to a gene. The CDR3 region is CASSQAPPPYRGQETQYF. DNA of the CDR3: TGCGCCAGCAGCCAAGCCCCACCTCCTTACAGGGGTCAAGAGACCCAGTACTTC.

As for this clone: Other DNA sequences in this sample translate to the same CDR3. The chain uses TRBV2 and TRBJ2-3; D gene uncertain. CDR3 size: 10 residues. The germline CDR1 and CDR2 sequences are SNHLY and FYNNEI. The V gene lost 6 bases and the J gene lost 4 bases, with 2 bases spanning the gap. The CDR3 bases are TGTGCCAGCAGCGCAGATACGCAGTATTTT. The encoded protein is CASSADTQYF.

This clone was recorded once. The V gene is TRBV6-4, the J gene TRBJ1-1; the D gene is possibly TRBD1 (6 bases). V shed 4 bases and J shed 12 bases, with 21 bases lying between them. The CDR3 runs 14 residues. Per the germline V gene, CDR1 is MRHNA and CDR2 is SNTAGT. The CDR3 loop reads CASSVTLKQGETFF. CDR3 nucleotide sequence: TGTGCCAGCAGTGTTACCCTCAAACAGGGTGAGACTTTCTTT.

CDR3 sequence: CASSLNGGRSYEQYF. The CDR3 DNA reads as TGCGCCAGCAGCTTGAACGGGGGGAGATCCTACGAGCAGTACTTC. This chain connects TRBV5-1 to TRBJ2-7; TRBD2 agrees at 7 bases. V lost 1 base to trimming and J lost 1 base; unmatched junction nucleotides: 5. Germline V CDR1 and CDR2: SGHRS, YFSETQ. The CDR3 is 15 residues long.

The chain couples TRBV2 to TRBJ1-1; TRBD1 aligns across 7 bases. Germline CDR1 and CDR2: SNHLY and FYNNEI. The CDR3 has 14 amino acids. After removal of 3 bases from V and 5 bases from J, the junction contained 6 bases not matched to a gene. CDR3 coding DNA: TGTGCCAGCAGTGATCAACAGGGGTTAACTGAAGCTTTCTTT. Its protein product is CASSDQQGLTEAFF.

The chain joins TRBV6-1 to TRBJ2-5, with 7 bases that match TRBD2. CDR1 is MNHNS and CDR2 is SASEGT in the germline V gene. The CDR3 sequence is 14 residues long. V was pared by 3 bases and J by 4 bases, with 5 bases of the junction left unmatched. CDR3 in DNA: TGTGCCAGCAGTGAGACCTGGGGGGGAGAGACCCAGTACTTC. Protein sequence: CASSETWGGETQYF.

The V call is TRBV7-9, the J call TRBJ1-2; 7 bases are shared with TRBD1. Germline CDR1 is SEHNR and CDR2 is FQNEAQ (reference sequence). The CDR3 loop spans 15 amino acids. The V gene end was trimmed by 0 bases and the J gene end by 2 bases; junction bases not matched to a gene: 3. CDR3: CASSLALQGNYGYTF. The CDR3 coding sequence is TGTGCCAGCAGCTTAGCCCTACAGGGGAACTATGGCTACACCTTC. Drawing the rest from reference TRBV7-9 and TRBJ1-2, the complete variable domain is DTGVSQNPRHKITKRGQNVTFRCDPISEHNRLYWYRQTLGQGPEFLTYFQNEAQLEKSRLLSDRFSAERPKGSFSTLEIQRTEQGDSAMYLCASSLALQGNYGYTFGSGTRLTVV.

The chain has TRBV4-3 and TRBJ1-6; D remains unclear. This CDR3 is 17 amino acids long. V dropped 0 bases and J dropped 0 bases, with 9 bases sitting between them. CDR1 is LGHNA and CDR2 is YSLEER in the germline V gene. CDR3 protein: CASSQEAEYSYNSPLHF. DNA for the CDR3: TGCGCCAGCAGCCAAGAGGCAGAATACTCCTATAATTCACCCCTCCACTTT.

This clone has only one observation. The chain combines TRBV5-1 with TRBJ2-3; 9 bases line up with TRBD2. The junction had 17 bases not matched to a gene; V was cut back by 3 bases and J by 3 bases. In germline, CDR1 is SGHRS, CDR2 YFSETQ. The CDR3 consists of 19 residues. The CDR3 spells CASSYTPGFRLAGTDTQYF. The CDR3 DNA follows: TGCGCCAGCAGCTACACTCCAGGTTTCAGGCTAGCGGGGACAGATACGCAGTATTTT. The full variable domain, its missing parts supplied by reference TRBV5-1 and TRBJ2-3, is KAGVTQTPRYLIKTRGQQVTLSCSPISGHRSVSWYQQTPGQGLQFLFEYFSETQRNKGNFPGRFSGRQFSNSRSEMNVSTLELGDSALYLCASSYTPGFRLAGTDTQYFGPGTRLTVL.

The rearrangement uses TRBV15 and TRBJ1-1; a weak D match, TRBD1 (5 bases). The CDR3 extends over 12 amino acids. Per germline, CDR1 LNHNV and CDR2 YYDKDF (reference sequence). The V end lost 0 bases, the J end lost 8 bases, and 7 bases lay between the germline ends. CDR3 sequence: CATSRERQEAFF. As DNA, the CDR3 is TGTGCCACCAGCAGAGAACGACAGGAAGCTTTCTTT.

The V call is TRBV5-1, the J call TRBJ2-3, with 8 nucleotides matching TRBD1. The CDR3 runs 17 residues. V was clipped by 0 bases and J by 0 bases; unmatched bases: 6. Germline CDR1 reads SGHRS; CDR2 reads YFSETQ. Written as DNA, the CDR3 is TGCGCCAGCAGCTTGGCCGTGGGACAGGATAGCACAGATACGCAGTATTTT. It yields the protein CASSLAVGQDSTDTQYF.

The V gene is TRBV7-2, the J gene TRBJ2-1, with TRBD1 as a possible D gene (8 bases). Germline lookup yields CDR1 SGHTA and CDR2 FQGNSA. With 5 bases removed from V and 2 bases from J, the gap between germline ends came to 16 bases. This CDR3 is 16 amino acids long. The CDR3 is CASSLHRGGPYNEQFF. CDR3 in DNA: TGTGCCAGCAGCCTCCACAGGGGGGGCCCCTACAATGAGCAGTTCTTC.

The rearrangement uses TRBV7-8 and TRBJ2-7, with D maybe TRBD2 (6 bases). V gave up 4 bases and J gave up 1 base, with 14 bases separating them. From germline, CDR1 is SGHVS and CDR2 FQNEAQ. This CDR3 spans 15 amino acids. CDR3 nucleotides: TGTGCCAGCAGCTCCGGCTGGCGGGGTTCCTACGAGCAGTACTTC. This encodes CASSSGWRGSYEQYF. The full variable domain, completed using reference TRBV7-8 and TRBJ2-7, is GAGVSQSPRYKVAKRGQDVALRCDPISGHVSLFWYQQALGQGPEFLTYFQNEAQLDKSGLPSDRFFAERPEGSVSTLKIQRTQQEDSAVYLCASSSGWRGSYEQYFGPGTRLTVT.

This rearrangement joins TRBV5-6 to TRBJ2-7; 7 bases map to TRBD1. Trimming took 2 bases from V and 9 from J; bases not matched to a gene: 8. From germline, CDR1 is SGHDT and CDR2 YYEEEE. CDR3 length: 13 residues. CDR3 sequence (DNA): TGTGCCAGCAGCTTCCGGGACAGTACGAGGCAGTACTTC. This translates into CASSFRDSTRQYF. The variable domain in full, with the rest retrieved from reference TRBV5-6 and TRBJ2-7, is DAGVTQSPTHLIKTRGQQVTLRCSPKSGHDTVSWYQQALGQGPQFIFQYYEEEERQRGNFPDRFSGHQFPNYSSELNVNALLLGDSALYLCASSFRDSTRQYFGPGTRLTVT.

V gene TRBV9 combines with J gene TRBJ1-6; D is possibly TRBD1 (5 bases). V was shortened by 0 bases and J by 5 bases, with 9 bases between the two germline ends. Germline CDR1 SGDLS, CDR2 YYNGEE. This CDR3 is built from 15 residues. The CDR3 nucleotides are TGTGCCAGCAGCGTAGGGAAGGGGCATAATTCACCCCTCCACTTT. Its translation: CASSVGKGHNSPLHF.

V and J are TRBV12-5 and TRBJ1-2, with 7 bases matching TRBD1. Trimming took 1 base from V and 13 from J; bases not matched to a gene: 6. This CDR3 spans 12 amino acids. Germline assignment: CDR1 LGHNT and CDR2 FRNRAP. The CDR3 sequence: CASGLADREFTF. The CDR3 DNA reads TGTGCTAGTGGTTTGGCAGACAGGGAATTCACCTTC.

This chain joins TRBV10-1 and TRBJ2-7, with 7 positions matching TRBD2. In germline, CDR1 is WNHNN, CDR2 SYGVQD (reference sequence). Germline trimming cut 3 bases from V and 3 bases from J; bases unmatched to any gene: 11. The CDR3 contains 16 residues. CDR3 in amino acids: CASSEGTNDTLYEQYF. CDR3 DNA sequence: TGCGCCAGCAGTGAAGGGACTAACGATACTCTCTACGAGCAGTACTTC.

The chain uses TRBV5-4 and TRBJ1-2; TRBD1 aligns across 7 bases. V shed 6 bases and J 0 bases; nucleotides not matched to a gene: 8. CDR1 is SGHNT and CDR2 is YYREEE in the germline V gene (reference sequence). The CDR3 is 15 amino acids. In DNA, the CDR3 is TGTGCCAGCAACCGACGGACAGGAGCTAACTATGGCTACACCTTC. The encoded protein is CASNRRTGANYGYTF.

The V and J genes are TRBV19 and TRBJ1-5, with D perhaps TRBD1 (6 bases). The CDR3 extends over 15 amino acids. V was shortened by 6 bases and J by 0 bases, with 12 bases between the two germline ends. The germline gives CDR1 LNHDA, CDR2 SQIVND (reference sequence). CDR3 coding DNA: TGTGCCAGTAGCCGCGGGGGCTCTAGCAATCAGCCCCAGCATTTT. Translation: CASSRGGSSNQPQHF.